The present T cell receptor (beta chain) was sequenced within a study of cytomegalovirus exposure and HLA in healthy donors. As to this clone: Its antigen is unknown.

Primers included in the PCR were 60 Vbeta and 13 Jbeta primers. Generated by immunoSEQ multiplex PCR, the TCRdb table keeps only in-frame clones and is missing some. The table has approximately 110,000 clones, 77% seen once. Donors were nominally healthy when sampled, though unrecorded immune exposures were likely. Notes on the study in general: In a later analysis, at a false discovery rate of 0.05, about 17,000 TCR beta sequences matched HLA alleles. Relative to equally common others, HLA-associated TCR beta chains showed greater clonal expansion in a later analysis.

The sample taken for sequencing was PBMCs. This receptor was obtained from a woman between 40 and 50 years old in good health and CMV-seropositive.

CDR3 sequence reads: CSALTGGENIQYF. The CDR3 bases are TGCAGCGCTTTGACAGGGGGCGAAAACATTCAGTACTTC. This chain links TRBV29-1 with TRBJ2-4; 10 positions agree with TRBD1. Trimming cost V 7 bases and J 5 bases; bases outside gene matches: 5. CDR3 length equals 13 residues. Germline CDR1 reads SQVTM; CDR2 reads ANQGSEA. The full variable domain, in which reference TRBV29-1 and TRBJ2-4 provide the parts outside the CDR3, is SAVISQKPSRDICQRGTSLTIQCQVDSQVTMMFWYRQQPGQSLTLIATANQGSEATYESGFVIDKFPISRPNLTFSTLTVSNMSPEDSSIYLCSALTGGENIQYFGAGTRLSVL.